This TCR beta chain was observed in a study of Ad26.COV2.S vaccination and SARS-CoV-2 variants. V gave up 0 bases and J gave up 5 bases, with 11 bases separating them. Germline V gene sequence: CDR1 SGDLS, CDR2 YYNGEE. The CDR3 is made up of 14 amino acids. The table lists this clone with a few counts. Its antigen is currently unknown. Sequencing used immunoSEQ multiplex PCR; TCRdb keeps in-frame clones, though not all of them. The sample carries some 39,000 clones, roughly 83% recorded once. Study-level results: Substantial breadth in spike-specific CD8+ and CD4+ T cell responses was reportedly seen after vaccination.

This TCR came from a human donor who had recovered from COVID-19. The source was peripheral blood, collected after recovery from COVID-19. This chain joins TRBV9 and TRBJ1-2, with a weak D call TRBD1 (5 bases). DNA of the CDR3: TGTGCCAGCAGCGTAGGGGGGGATGTGTATGGCTACACCTTC. It yields the protein CASSVGGDVYGYTF.